Each of the 32 T cell receptor beta chains below was sequenced from the same sample in a study of beta chain features in type 1 diabetes. Study results and limitations: In every one of the four CD4+ subsets, TCRB CDR3s were moderately but significantly shorter in Type 1 diabetes patients.

No antigen has been identified for these receptors. The entirety of the isolated RNA underwent reverse transcription, so expressed TCRB transcripts were sequenced. Here immunoSEQ multiplex PCR was the method, and the copy in TCRdb shows in-frame clones only, minus some. The sample contains 300,000 to 400,000 clones, approximately 13% of which appear only once. Sequenced input: naive CD4+ T cells from blood. The receptors come from a woman in her late teens or twenties with type 1 diabetes.

This clone was seen just once. This chain joins TRBV11-2 and TRBJ2-3; 8 bases line up with TRBD2. CDR1 SGHAT and CDR2 FQNNGV come from the germline V gene. V dropped 2 bases and J dropped 0; count of bases not matched to a gene: 1. The CDR3 runs 15 residues. CDR3 in DNA: TGTGCCAGCAGCTTATCTAGCGGGAGCACAGATACGCAGTATTTT. Translating gives CASSLSSGSTDTQYF. Full variable domain (remainder filled in from reference TRBV11-2 and TRBJ2-3): EAGVAQSPRYKIIEKRQSVAFWCNPISGHATLYWYQQILGQGPKLLIQFQNNGVVDDSQLPKDRFSAERLKGVDSTLKIQPAKLEDSAVYLCASSLSSGSTDTQYFGPGTRLTVL.

A few counts support this clone. The genes are TRBV6-1 and TRBJ2-1; D gene ambiguous. CDR1 is MNHNS, CDR2 SASEGT, per germline. The V end was cut by 3 bases, the J end by 5 bases, with 8 bases between. The CDR3 has 13 amino acids. The CDR3 nucleotides read TGTGCCAGCAGTGATCGTCAGAACAATGAGCAGTTCTTC. Encoded protein: CASSDRQNNEQFF.

The CDR3 reads CASSPRTGDYGYTF. CDR3 nucleotide sequence: TGTGCCAGCTCACCCAGGACAGGTGACTATGGCTACACCTTC. The V and J genes are TRBV18 and TRBJ1-2, with 7 bases aligning to TRBD1. Trimming took 3 bases from V and 3 from J; bases not matched to a gene: 4. This CDR3 is built from 14 residues. CDR1 is KGHSH, CDR2 LQKENI, per germline. The full variable domain, rest sourced from reference TRBV18 and TRBJ1-2, is NAGVMQNPRHLVRRRGQEARLRCSPMKGHSHVYWYRQLPEEGLKFMVYLQKENIIDESGMPKERFSAEFPKEGPSILRIQQVVRGDSAAYFCASSPRTGDYGYTFGSGTRLTVV.

The chain recombines TRBV7-2 with TRBJ2-6; 8 positions agree with TRBD2. Germline CDR1 is SGHTA and CDR2 is FQGNSA. The CDR3 loop spans 16 amino acids. Unmatched junction bases numbered 5, after V lost 4 bases and J lost 3 bases. CDR3 loop: CASSSDSGIGANVLTF. The DNA for the CDR3 is TGTGCCAGCAGCTCTGATAGCGGGATTGGGGCCAACGTCCTGACTTTC.

The V gene is TRBV30, the J gene TRBJ1-1; D is perhaps TRBD1 (6 bases). CDR1 and CDR2 from the germline V gene are GTSNPN and SVGIG (reference sequence). V gave up 8 bases and J gave up 1 base, with 14 bases separating them. The CDR3 has 13 amino acids. The CDR3 region has the DNA TGTGCCATAAAGAGGACAGAGAACACTGAAGCTTTCTTT. Protein sequence: CAIKRTENTEAFF.

This chain uses TRBV6-1 with TRBJ2-7; possibly TRBD2 for D (5 bases). Germline-derived CDR1 and CDR2 are MNHNS and SASEGT. This CDR3 has 14 residues. V gave up 4 bases and J gave up 0 bases, with 10 bases separating them. This CDR3 reads CASSVSGYSYEQYF. The CDR3 DNA follows: TGTGCCAGCAGTGTAAGCGGATACTCCTACGAGCAGTACTTC.

This chain links TRBV5-1 with TRBJ1-1, with a tentative D call TRBD1 (6 bases). Germline CDR1 is SGHRS and CDR2 is YFSETQ. The CDR3 covers 15 residues. Trimming stripped 5 bases from V and 1 base from J, with 15 bases between. The CDR3 nucleotides read TGCGCCAGCAGGGAGATTGAAGGGGGGAACACTGAAGCTTTCTTT. Protein product: CASREIEGGNTEAFF.

The chain carries TRBV6-5 and TRBJ1-2; D might be TRBD1 (6 bases). The CDR3 extends over 14 amino acids. V was clipped by 0 bases and J by 7 bases, with 12 bases between them. Germline assignment: CDR1 MNHEY and CDR2 SVGAGI. CDR3 sequence: CASSYSATGSGYTF. CDR3 DNA sequence: TGTGCCAGCAGTTACTCTGCTACAGGGTCTGGCTACACCTTC.

V is TRBV2 and J is TRBJ2-3; D is perhaps TRBD1 (6 bases). The CDR3 covers 15 residues. The V and J ends lost 3 bases and 0 bases respectively, with 10 bases between them. From germline, CDR1 is SNHLY and CDR2 FYNNEI. The CDR3 sequence: CASSEWGLSTDTQYF. CDR3 nucleotides: TGTGCCAGCAGTGAGTGGGGGCTGAGCACAGATACGCAGTATTTT.

V and J are TRBV19 and TRBJ2-7; D possibly corresponds to TRBD2 (6 bases). There are 12 residues in the CDR3. Per the germline V gene, CDR1 is LNHDA and CDR2 is SQIVND (reference sequence). Trimming shortened V by 0 bases and J by 8 bases, and 8 bases separated the two germline ends. The CDR3 loop reads CASSIEGGQQYV. CDR3 DNA sequence: TGTGCCAGTAGTATAGAGGGAGGCCAGCAGTACGTC.

This clone was seen a handful of times. The chain is built from TRBV5-1 and TRBJ1-2; 9 nucleotides match TRBD1. Germline lookup yields CDR1 SGHRS and CDR2 YFSETQ. The CDR3 spans 14 residues. Losses at the gene ends were 7 bases for V and 5 bases for J; bases not matched to a gene: 9. The CDR3 loop reads CASRPETGGYGYTF. The CDR3 DNA is TGCGCCAGCCGCCCGGAGACAGGGGGTTATGGCTACACCTTC.

V gene TRBV28 combines with J gene TRBJ2-5; 7 bases line up with TRBD2. J lost 10 bases, V lost 2 bases, and 13 bases had no gene match. The CDR3 extends over 15 amino acids. Germline CDR1 MDHEN, CDR2 SYDVKM. CDR3 nucleotides: TGTGCCAGCAGTTTAGGGGGGGGTTTCGTGATTTTCCAGTACTTC. Amino acids: CASSLGGGFVIFQYF.

This clone occurred a few times. The chain carries TRBV27 and TRBJ2-5; 11 nucleotides align to TRBD2. In germline, CDR1 is MNHEY, CDR2 SMNVEV (reference sequence). The CDR3 spans 14 residues. V shed 6 bases and J 4 bases; nucleotides not matched to a gene: 4. The CDR3, as DNA: TGTGCCAGCAGAAACCTAGCGGGAGGAGAGACCCAGTACTTC. The encoded protein is CASRNLAGGETQYF.

This chain links TRBV7-2 with TRBJ2-7; 12 bases agree with TRBD2. V was pared by 3 bases and J by 1 base, with 10 bases of the junction left unmatched. The germline V gene encodes CDR1 SGHTA and CDR2 FQGNSA. CDR3 size: 18 residues. For the CDR3, the DNA is TGTGCCAGCAGCTTTACCCGCCTTGGACTAGCGGGATCCTACGAGCAGTACTTC. Translating it yields CASSFTRLGLAGSYEQYF.

This clone was found a few times. DNA for the CDR3: TGTGCCAGCAGCGAGAGGCCGGGATATGGCTACACCTTC. This gives the protein CASSERPGYGYTF. The chain is built from TRBV9 and TRBJ1-2; the D is unclear. The CDR3 has 13 amino acids. Germline-derived CDR1 and CDR2 are SGDLS and YYNGEE. Trimming left V 3 bases short and J 5 bases short, with 11 bases between.

In this sample, this clone turned up a few times. V usage is TRBV19 and J usage is TRBJ1-5, with 11 bases matching TRBD1. The germline CDR1 and CDR2 sequences are LNHDA and SQIVND (reference sequence). This CDR3 has 18 residues. Losses at the gene ends were 0 bases for V and 2 bases for J; bases not matched to a gene: 6. The CDR3 loop reads CASSIEWTGGIGNQPQHF. CDR3 bases: TGTGCCAGTAGTATAGAGTGGACAGGGGGCATCGGCAATCAGCCCCAGCATTTT.

The chain carries TRBV10-3 and TRBJ1-1; D call uncertain. The V and J ends lost 6 bases and 1 base respectively, with 9 bases between them. Germline CDR1 ENHRY, CDR2 SYGVKD. The CDR3 contains 13 residues. The CDR3 region is CAISKQENTEAFF. CDR3 sequence (DNA): TGTGCCATCAGCAAACAAGAGAACACTGAAGCTTTCTTT.

This chain links TRBV4-3 with TRBJ2-1; TRBD2 aligns across 7 bases. Germline trimming cut 1 base from V and 3 bases from J; bases unmatched to any gene: 18. This CDR3 spans 20 amino acids. CDR1 is LGHNA and CDR2 is YSLEER in the germline V gene. In DNA form, the CDR3 reads TGCGCCAGCAGCCAAGTGCGGGGGTCTTTAACTAGTTCGGTCTACAATGAGCAGTTCTTC. The encoded protein is CASSQVRGSLTSSVYNEQFF.

This clone was observed a handful of times. This chain uses TRBV23-1 with TRBJ2-5; 10 bases match TRBD1. TRBV23-1 belongs to the ORF category, with a function that is uncertain. J gave up 0 bases and V 2 bases, and 9 bases lay outside the gene matches. CDR3 size: 18 residues. The chain's CDR3 is CASSQRTGTGAYQETQYF. In DNA, the CDR3 is TGCGCCAGCAGTCAAAGGACCGGGACAGGGGCCTACCAAGAGACCCAGTACTTC.

The CDR3 DNA follows: TGTGCCAGCAGTCCAGGGGACCGCGACTATGGCTACACCTTC. This encodes CASSPGDRDYGYTF. The rearrangement joins TRBV28 to TRBJ1-2; weak D call: TRBD1 (6 bases). V dropped 5 bases and J dropped 3 bases, with 13 bases sitting between them. This CDR3 has 14 residues. Germline V gene sequence: CDR1 MDHEN, CDR2 SYDVKM.

This rearrangement joins TRBV6-6 to TRBJ1-5; 7 nucleotides match TRBD1. CDR3 length: 16 residues. V gave up 1 base and J gave up 1 base; unmatched junction bases: 4. Germline CDR1 and CDR2: MNHNY and SVGAGI (reference sequence). CDR3 nucleotides: TGTGCCAGCAGTTACTTGGCAGGGGGAAGCAATCAGCCCCAGCATTTT. Translated, it gives CASSYLAGGSNQPQHF.

This clone was counted between two and nine times. This sequence joins TRBV29-1 and TRBJ2-1, with a weak D call TRBD2 (5 bases). V was trimmed by 3 bases and J by 8 bases, leaving 20 bases between them. CDR3 size: 15 residues. The V gene's germline CDR1 is SQVTM and CDR2 ANQGSEA. CDR3 nucleotides: TGCAGCGTTGACCCTATAGCGAGCGTCCCCGATGAGCAGTTCTTC. Encoded protein: CSVDPIASVPDEQFF.

This clone was counted only a few times. The V gene is TRBV30, the J gene TRBJ2-3, with 9 bases that match TRBD2. The CDR3 is 17 amino acids. Germline V gene lookup returns CDR1 GTSNPN and CDR2 SVGIG (reference sequence). With V trimmed by 2 bases and J by 1 base, 10 bases remained unmatched. The DNA for the CDR3 is TGTGCCTGGAGTCTTACCCGGACTAGCGTGGGCACAGATACGCAGTATTTT. Translating gives CAWSLTRTSVGTDTQYF.

CDR3 sequence: CASSSRGTNEKLFF. The CDR3 DNA follows: TGTGCCAGTAGTTCCCGGGGAACTAATGAAAAACTGTTTTTT. The genes are TRBV19 and TRBJ1-4, with D hard to call. Germline V gene lookup returns CDR1 LNHDA and CDR2 SQIVND (reference sequence). There are 14 residues in the CDR3. V was clipped by 5 bases and J by 1 base, with 8 bases between them.

The sample holds one count of this clone. V and J are TRBV28 and TRBJ2-7, with D perhaps TRBD2 (5 bases). The CDR3 length is 14 residues. Trimming removed 1 base from V and 2 bases from J, with 9 bases in between. From germline, CDR1 is MDHEN and CDR2 SYDVKM. The CDR3 loop is CASSLLGSTYEQYF. The CDR3 DNA follows: TGTGCCAGCAGTTTATTAGGGAGCACCTACGAGCAGTACTTC. Drawing the rest from reference TRBV28 and TRBJ2-7, the complete variable domain is DVKVTQSSRYLVKRTGEKVFLECVQDMDHENMFWYRQDPGLGLRLIYFSYDVKMKEKGDIPEGYSVSREKKERFSLILESASTNQTSMYLCASSLLGSTYEQYFGPGTRLTVT.

This clone was counted between two and nine times. This chain connects TRBV18 to TRBJ2-1, with 8 nucleotides matching TRBD1. CDR1 and CDR2 (germline): KGHSH, LQKENI. J lost 5 bases, V lost 1 base, and 4 bases had no gene match. The CDR3 is 15 amino acids. The CDR3 protein is CASSPRQGSHNEQFF. The DNA for the CDR3 is TGTGCCAGCTCACCACGACAGGGGTCCCACAATGAGCAGTTCTTC. Full variable domain (outside the CDR3, taken from reference TRBV18 and TRBJ2-1): NAGVMQNPRHLVRRRGQEARLRCSPMKGHSHVYWYRQLPEEGLKFMVYLQKENIIDESGMPKERFSAEFPKEGPSILRIQQVVRGDSAAYFCASSPRQGSHNEQFFGPGTRLTVL.

This clone was picked up a small number of times. Other DNA sequences in this sample translate to the same CDR3. The chain carries TRBV30 and TRBJ1-1; D is possibly TRBD1 (6 bases). This CDR3 is 13 amino acids long. V lost 1 base, J lost 5 bases, and 11 bases lay in between. The germline CDR1 and CDR2 sequences are GTSNPN and SVGIG (reference sequence). Here the CDR3 reads CAWSGEGGTEAFF. The CDR3 DNA sequence: TGTGCCTGGAGTGGGGAAGGGGGAACTGAAGCTTTCTTT.

The rearrangement links TRBV29-1 to TRBJ1-2; D might be TRBD1 (5 bases). The V end lost 3 bases, the J end lost 3 bases, and 17 bases lay between the germline ends. CDR1 is SQVTM, CDR2 ANQGSEA, per germline. This CDR3 is 15 amino acids long. DNA of the CDR3: TGCAGCGTTGATCGTGGGGGGAGATTCGACTATGGCTACACCTTC. Protein product: CSVDRGGRFDYGYTF.

V usage is TRBV7-3 and J usage is TRBJ1-1; D ambiguous. Germline V gene data show CDR1 as SGHTA and CDR2 as FQGTGA. V lost 4 bases and J lost 6, with 12 bases in between. The CDR3 is 13 residues long. This chain's CDR3 is CASSSTFLAEAFF. The DNA for the CDR3 is TGTGCCAGCAGCTCTACCTTCTTGGCTGAAGCTTTCTTT.

The CDR3 is CASSLVESAQYF. As DNA, the CDR3 is TGTGCCAGCAGTTTAGTGGAGTCGGCCCAGTACTTC. This rearrangement joins TRBV28 to TRBJ2-5; D call uncertain. CDR1 is MDHEN and CDR2 is SYDVKM in the germline V gene. CDR3 length: 12 residues. V lost 2 bases, J lost 9 bases, and 10 bases lay in between.

This chain links TRBV30 with TRBJ2-1, with a weak D call TRBD2 (5 bases). The CDR3 totals 14 residues. Trimming removed 0 bases at V and 3 bases at J, with 9 bases between. Germline V lookup: CDR1 GTSNPN, CDR2 SVGIG (reference sequence). The CDR3 sequence is CAWSVAAYYNEQFF. The CDR3 DNA sequence: TGTGCCTGGAGTGTAGCGGCGTACTACAATGAGCAGTTCTTC.

CDR3 region: CASSQERRLGETQYF. CDR3 bases: TGCGCCAGCAGCCAAGAAAGGCGGCTCGGGGAGACCCAGTACTTC. V usage is TRBV4-3 and J usage is TRBJ2-5; D gene uncertain. CDR3 length equals 15 residues. Germline CDR1 is LGHNA and CDR2 is YSLEER. The ends were cut back, 0 bases at V and 5 bases at J, with 13 bases in the middle.